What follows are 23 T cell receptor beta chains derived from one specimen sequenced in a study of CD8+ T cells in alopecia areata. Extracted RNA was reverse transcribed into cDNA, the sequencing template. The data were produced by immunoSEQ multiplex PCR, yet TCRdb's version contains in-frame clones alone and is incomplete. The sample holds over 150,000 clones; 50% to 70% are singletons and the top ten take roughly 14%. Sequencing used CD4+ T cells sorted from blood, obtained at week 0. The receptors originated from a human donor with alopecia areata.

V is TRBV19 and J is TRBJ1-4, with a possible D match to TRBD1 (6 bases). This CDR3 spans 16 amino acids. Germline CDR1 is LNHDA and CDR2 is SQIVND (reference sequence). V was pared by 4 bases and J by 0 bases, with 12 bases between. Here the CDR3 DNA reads TGTGCCAGTAGTAGGGACACAACTGCAACTAATGAAAAACTGTTTTTT. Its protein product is CASSRDTTATNEKLFF.

The CDR3 nucleotides read TGCAGCGTCTCGAGGGGGGCCACTGAAGCTTTCTTT. Residues: CSVSRGATEAFF. The chain couples TRBV29-1 to TRBJ1-1, with D perhaps matching TRBD1 (6 bases). CDR1 SQVTM and CDR2 ANQGSEA come from the germline V gene. V lost 6 bases, J lost 4 bases, and 12 bases lay in between. The CDR3 runs to 12 residues.

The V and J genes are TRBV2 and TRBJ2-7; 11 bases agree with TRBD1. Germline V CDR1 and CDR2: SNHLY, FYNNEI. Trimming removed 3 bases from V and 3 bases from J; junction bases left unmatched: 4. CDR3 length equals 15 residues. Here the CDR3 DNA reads TGTGCCAGCAGTGAGGGACAGGGGGGGAACTACGAGCAGTACTTC. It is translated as CASSEGQGGNYEQYF.

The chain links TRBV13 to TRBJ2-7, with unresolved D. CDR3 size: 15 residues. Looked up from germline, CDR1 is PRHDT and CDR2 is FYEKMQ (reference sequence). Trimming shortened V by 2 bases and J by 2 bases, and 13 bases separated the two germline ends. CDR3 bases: TGTGCCAGCAGCTTAAACCCCGGGTCAACCTACGAGCAGTACTTC. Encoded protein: CASSLNPGSTYEQYF.

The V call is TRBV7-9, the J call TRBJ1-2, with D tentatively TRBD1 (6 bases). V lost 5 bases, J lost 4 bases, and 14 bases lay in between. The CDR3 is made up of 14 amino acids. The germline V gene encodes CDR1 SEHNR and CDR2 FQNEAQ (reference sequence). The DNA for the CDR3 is TGTGCCAGCAGCATCCTAACAGGGTCCTATGGCTACACCTTC. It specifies CASSILTGSYGYTF.

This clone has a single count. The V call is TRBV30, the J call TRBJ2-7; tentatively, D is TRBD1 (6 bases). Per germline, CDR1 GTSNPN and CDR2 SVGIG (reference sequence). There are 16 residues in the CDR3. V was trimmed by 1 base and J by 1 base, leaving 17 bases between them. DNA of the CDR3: TGTGCCTGGAGTGCCCTAACAGGGTACCCTTCCTACGAGCAGTACTTC. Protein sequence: CAWSALTGYPSYEQYF.

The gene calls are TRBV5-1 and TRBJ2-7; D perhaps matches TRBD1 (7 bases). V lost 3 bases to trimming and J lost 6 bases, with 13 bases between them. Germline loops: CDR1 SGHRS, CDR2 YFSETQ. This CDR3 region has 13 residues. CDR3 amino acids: CASSSEGAGEQYF. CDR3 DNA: TGCGCCAGCAGCTCGGAGGGGGCCGGCGAGCAGTACTTC.

CDR3 DNA sequence: TGCGCCAGCAGCCAAGATCCGACAGGCGCACGAAATTCACCCCTCCACTTT. It translates to CASSQDPTGARNSPLHF. This chain connects TRBV4-1 to TRBJ1-6; the D gene is possibly TRBD1 (6 bases). V lost 0 bases and J lost 7, with 16 bases in between. The CDR3 is 17 residues long. Per germline, CDR1 MGHRA and CDR2 YSYEKL.

CDR3 sequence (DNA): TGTGCCAGCAATTACAGGGCGAACACTGAAGCTTTCTTT. This codes for CASNYRANTEAFF. The V and J genes are TRBV28 and TRBJ1-1; D might be TRBD1 (6 bases). Trimming removed 7 bases from V and 1 base from J, with 10 bases in between. In germline, CDR1 is MDHEN, CDR2 SYDVKM. The CDR3 spans 13 residues. Using reference TRBV28 and TRBJ1-1 for the parts outside the CDR3, the full variable domain is DVKVTQSSRYLVKRTGEKVFLECVQDMDHENMFWYRQDPGLGLRLIYFSYDVKMKEKGDIPEGYSVSREKKERFSLILESASTNQTSMYLCASNYRANTEAFFGQGTRLTVV.

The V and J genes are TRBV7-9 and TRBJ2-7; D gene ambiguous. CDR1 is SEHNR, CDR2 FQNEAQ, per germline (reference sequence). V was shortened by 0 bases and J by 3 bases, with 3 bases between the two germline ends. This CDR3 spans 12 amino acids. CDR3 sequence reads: CASSLARYEQYF. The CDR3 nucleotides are TGTGCCAGCAGCTTAGCTCGCTACGAGCAGTACTTC.

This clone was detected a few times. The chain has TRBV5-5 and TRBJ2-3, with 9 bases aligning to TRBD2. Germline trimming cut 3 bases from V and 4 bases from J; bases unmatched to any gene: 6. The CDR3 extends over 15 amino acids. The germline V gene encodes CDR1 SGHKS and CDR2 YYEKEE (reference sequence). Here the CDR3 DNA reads TGTGCCAGCAGCTCGCGCGGGGGGGCCGCAGATACGCAGTATTTT. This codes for CASSSRGGAADTQYF.

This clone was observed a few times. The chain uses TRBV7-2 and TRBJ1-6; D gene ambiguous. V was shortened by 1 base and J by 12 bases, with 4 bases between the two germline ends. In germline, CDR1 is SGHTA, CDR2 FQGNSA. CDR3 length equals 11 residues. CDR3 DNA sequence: TGTGCCAGCAGCTTAGGTGAACCCCTCCACTTT. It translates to CASSLGEPLHF.

The CDR3 loop is CASSVETGGGNTIYF. The CDR3 coding sequence is TGTGCCAGCAGCGTAGAGACAGGGGGCGGAAACACCATATATTTT. This chain uses TRBV9 with TRBJ1-3; TRBD1 aligns across 10 bases. CDR3 length: 15 residues. The germline CDR1 and CDR2 sequences are SGDLS and YYNGEE. With 0 bases clipped from V and 4 bases from J, the junction kept 1 base outside the gene matches. The full variable domain, its missing parts supplied by reference TRBV9 and TRBJ1-3, is DSGVTQTPKHLITATGQRVTLRCSPRSGDLSVYWYQQSLDQGLQFLIQYYNGEERAKGNILERFSAQQFPDLHSELNLSSLELGDSALYFCASSVETGGGNTIYFGEGSWLTVV.

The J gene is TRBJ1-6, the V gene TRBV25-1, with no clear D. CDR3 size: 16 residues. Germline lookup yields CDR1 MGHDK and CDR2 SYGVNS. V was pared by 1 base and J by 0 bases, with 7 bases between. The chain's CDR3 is CASSELKVSYNSPLHF. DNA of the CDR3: TGTGCCAGCAGTGAATTAAAGGTCTCCTATAATTCACCCCTCCACTTT.

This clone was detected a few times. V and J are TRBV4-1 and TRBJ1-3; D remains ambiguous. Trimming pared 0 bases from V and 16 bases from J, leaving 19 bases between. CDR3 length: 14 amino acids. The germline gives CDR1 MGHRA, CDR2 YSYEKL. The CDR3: CASSQDDRGRRVYF. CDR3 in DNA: TGCGCCAGCAGCCAAGATGATCGGGGTCGAAGGGTGTATTTT.

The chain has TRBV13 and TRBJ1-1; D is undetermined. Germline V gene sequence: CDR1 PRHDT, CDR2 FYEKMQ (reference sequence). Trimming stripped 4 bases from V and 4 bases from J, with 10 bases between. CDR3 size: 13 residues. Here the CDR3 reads CASSSLWGTEAFF. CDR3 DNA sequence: TGTGCCAGCAGCTCACTTTGGGGCACTGAAGCTTTCTTT.

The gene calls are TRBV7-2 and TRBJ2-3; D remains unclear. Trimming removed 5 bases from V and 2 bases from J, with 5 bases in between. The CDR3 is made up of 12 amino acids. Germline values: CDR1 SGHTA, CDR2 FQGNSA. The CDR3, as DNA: TGTGCCAGCAGCCAACTCACAGATACGCAGTATTTT. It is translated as CASSQLTDTQYF. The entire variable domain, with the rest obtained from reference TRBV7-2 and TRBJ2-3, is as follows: GAGVSQSPSNKVTEKGKDVELRCDPISGHTALYWYRQSLGQGLEFLIYFQGNSAPDKSGLPSDRFSAERTGGSVSTLTIQRTQQEDSAVYLCASSQLTDTQYFGPGTRLTVL.

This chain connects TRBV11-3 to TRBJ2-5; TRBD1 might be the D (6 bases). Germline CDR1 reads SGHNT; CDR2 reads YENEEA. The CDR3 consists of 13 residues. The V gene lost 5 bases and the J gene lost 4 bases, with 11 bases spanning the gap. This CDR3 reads CASSVQGGETQYF. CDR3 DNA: TGTGCCAGCAGCGTACAGGGCGGAGAGACCCAGTACTTC.

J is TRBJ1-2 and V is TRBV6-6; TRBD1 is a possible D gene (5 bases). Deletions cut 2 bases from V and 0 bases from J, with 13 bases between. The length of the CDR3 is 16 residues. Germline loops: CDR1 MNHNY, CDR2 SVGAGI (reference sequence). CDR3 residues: CASSYARRDTNYGYTF. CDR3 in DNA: TGTGCCAGCAGTTACGCCCGCAGGGATACTAACTATGGCTACACCTTC.

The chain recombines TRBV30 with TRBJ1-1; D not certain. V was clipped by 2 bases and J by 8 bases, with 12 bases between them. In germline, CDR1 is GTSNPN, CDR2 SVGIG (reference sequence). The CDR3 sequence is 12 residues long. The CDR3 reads CAWSWRATEAFF. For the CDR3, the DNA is TGTGCCTGGAGTTGGAGAGCGACCGAAGCTTTCTTT.

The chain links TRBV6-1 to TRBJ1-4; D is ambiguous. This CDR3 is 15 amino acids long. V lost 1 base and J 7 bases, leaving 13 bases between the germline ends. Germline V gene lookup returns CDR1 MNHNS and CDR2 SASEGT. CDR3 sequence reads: CASSEVGKSFEKLFF. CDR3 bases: TGTGCCAGCAGTGAAGTGGGGAAGTCGTTTGAAAAACTGTTTTTT.

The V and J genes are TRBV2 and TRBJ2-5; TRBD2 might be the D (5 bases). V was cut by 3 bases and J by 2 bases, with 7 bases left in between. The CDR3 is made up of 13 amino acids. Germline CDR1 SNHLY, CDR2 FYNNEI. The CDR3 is CASSESGQETQYF. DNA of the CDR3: TGTGCCAGCAGTGAGTCGGGACAAGAGACCCAGTACTTC.

The CDR3 DNA reads TGTGCCAGCAGCCAGGGACAGGGTCAAGAGACCCAGTACTTC. Protein sequence: CASSQGQGQETQYF. The genes are TRBV11-2 and TRBJ2-5; 9 bases map to TRBD1. Germline V lookup: CDR1 SGHAT, CDR2 FQNNGV. Unmatched junction bases numbered 3, after V lost 5 bases and J lost 2 bases. The CDR3 contains 14 residues.